A selection of T cell receptor beta chains follows, all from one sample in a study of T-cell memory formation after mild COVID-19. TCRdb redid the calling of the 5' RACE reads with MiXCR, one entry per CDR3 protein. The table records almost 350,000 distinct CDR3 sequences, 20% to 25% of them present only once. Sequenced material: PBMCs or a T cell subset sorted from them (not recorded which). These receptors all come from a man younger than 35 who had mild COVID-19 (a few samples of this study predate the infection). Cell type and time point are not known. The CDR3 runs from the conserved cysteine through the conserved F or W. D genes are given only for firm matches. Only some rows state a clone size, as once, few, many or a class for expanded clones.

abundance: few; d_gene: NA; v_gene: TRBV19; j_gene: TRBJ2-7; CDR3aa: CASSMGSGGAFYEQYF; CDR3nt: TGTGCCAGTAGTATGGGATCCGGCGGGGCGTTCTACGAGCAGTACTTC
abundance: NA; d_gene: NA; v_gene: TRBV7-3; j_gene: TRBJ2-2; CDR3aa: CASSLRGVTGELFF; CDR3nt: TGTGCCAGCAGCTTAAGGGGGGTTACCGGGGAGCTGTTTTTT
abundance: few; d_gene: NA; v_gene: TRBV5-1; j_gene: TRBJ2-7; CDR3aa: CASSFTGAISYEQYF; CDR3nt: TGCGCCAGCAGCTTCACGGGGGCGATCTCCTACGAGCAGTACTTC
abundance: few; d_gene: TRBD2; v_gene: TRBV4-2; j_gene: TRBJ2-3; CDR3aa: CASSQEGGGSTDTQYF; CDR3nt: TGTGCCAGCAGCCAAGAAGGCGGGGGTAGCACAGATACGCAGTATTTT
abundance: NA; d_gene: NA; v_gene: TRBV7-3; j_gene: TRBJ2-3; CDR3aa: CASSTQGPDTQYF; CDR3nt: TGTGCCAGCAGTACCCAGGGCCCAGATACGCAGTATTTT
abundance: NA; d_gene: TRBD2; v_gene: TRBV7-8; j_gene: TRBJ2-1; CDR3aa: CASSLGWSGGLNNEQFF; CDR3nt: TGTGCCAGCAGCTTAGGGTGGAGCGGGGGACTCAACAATGAGCAGTTCTTC
abundance: few; d_gene: TRBD2; v_gene: TRBV20-1; j_gene: TRBJ2-3; CDR3aa: CSAPAGGRTPNTQYF; CDR3nt: TGCAGTGCGCCCGCGGGGGGGCGGACGCCTAATACGCAGTATTTT
abundance: few; d_gene: NA; v_gene: TRBV10-3; j_gene: TRBJ2-1; CDR3aa: CAISDGTRGRVNEQFF; CDR3nt: TGTGCCATCAGTGATGGGACCCGGGGGCGAGTGAATGAGCAGTTCTTC
abundance: NA; d_gene: NA; v_gene: TRBV4-2; j_gene: TRBJ1-6; CDR3aa: CASSQGYSNSPLHF; CDR3nt: TGTGCCAGCAGCCAAGGGTATAGTAATTCACCCCTCCACTTT
abundance: few; d_gene: NA; v_gene: TRBV10-2; j_gene: TRBJ2-2; CDR3aa: CASSEGTPRAGELFF; CDR3nt: TGCGCCAGCAGTGAGGGGACACCCAGGGCCGGGGAGCTGTTTTTT
abundance: NA; d_gene: NA; v_gene: TRBV7-2; j_gene: TRBJ2-5; CDR3aa: CASRSRRVEIQYF; CDR3nt: TGTGCCAGCAGGTCCAGGAGGGTAGAGATCCAGTACTTC
abundance: few; d_gene: TRBD2; v_gene: TRBV7-2; j_gene: TRBJ2-3; CDR3aa: CASSSIAGDTDTQYF; CDR3nt: TGTGCCAGCAGCTCGATAGCGGGGGACACAGATACGCAGTATTTT
abundance: NA; d_gene: TRBD2; v_gene: TRBV20-1; j_gene: TRBJ2-7; CDR3aa: CSATSAAYEQYF; CDR3nt: TGCAGTGCGACTAGCGCCGCCTACGAGCAGTACTTC
abundance: few; d_gene: TRBD2; v_gene: TRBV20-1; j_gene: TRBJ2-1; CDR3aa: CSATQPGLALNEQFF; CDR3nt: TGCAGTGCTACGCAGCCGGGACTAGCTTTGAATGAGCAGTTCTTC
abundance: once; d_gene: TRBD2; v_gene: TRBV7-2; j_gene: TRBJ2-3; CDR3aa: CASSPRLAGGPYAQYF; CDR3nt: TGTGCCAGCAGCCCGCGACTAGCGGGGGGGCCGTACGCTCAGTATTTT
abundance: many; d_gene: NA; v_gene: TRBV7-2; j_gene: TRBJ1-1; CDR3aa: CASSSMSQGNTEAFF; CDR3nt: TGTGCCAGCAGCTCGATGTCCCAGGGGAACACTGAAGCTTTCTTT
abundance: NA; d_gene: NA; v_gene: TRBV5-1; j_gene: TRBJ1-4; CDR3aa: CASSLEVNPTNEKLFF; CDR3nt: TGCGCCAGCAGCTTGGAAGTGAACCCAACTAATGAAAAACTGTTTTTT
abundance: few; d_gene: NA; v_gene: TRBV7-8; j_gene: TRBJ1-5; CDR3aa: CASSLVQGHQPQHF; CDR3nt: TGTGCCAGCAGCTTAGTCCAGGGGCACCAGCCCCAGCATTTT
abundance: NA; d_gene: TRBD1; v_gene: TRBV6-6; j_gene: TRBJ1-5; CDR3aa: CASSTDRGDRQPQHF; CDR3nt: TGTGCCAGCAGTACGGACAGGGGGGACCGCCAGCCCCAGCATTTT
abundance: NA; d_gene: NA; v_gene: TRBV6-4; j_gene: TRBJ1-4; CDR3aa: CASSEQGGTDEKLFF; CDR3nt: TGTGCCAGCAGTGAGCAGGGAGGTACAGATGAAAAACTGTTTTTT
abundance: few; d_gene: NA; v_gene: TRBV20-1; j_gene: TRBJ1-5; CDR3aa: CSAREPGSNQPQHF; CDR3nt: TGCAGTGCTAGGGAACCGGGCAGCAATCAGCCCCAGCATTTT
abundance: NA; d_gene: NA; v_gene: TRBV7-8; j_gene: TRBJ1-1; CDR3aa: CASSSRAGVNTEAFF; CDR3nt: TGTGCCAGCAGTTCCAGAGCAGGGGTGAACACTGAAGCTTTCTTT
abundance: few; d_gene: NA; v_gene: TRBV28; j_gene: TRBJ1-3; CDR3aa: CASGTFGNTIYF; CDR3nt: TGTGCCAGCGGGACGTTTGGAAACACCATATATTTT
abundance: NA; d_gene: NA; v_gene: TRBV10-3; j_gene: TRBJ2-5; CDR3aa: CAIRGSEETQYF; CDR3nt: TGTGCCATCAGAGGGAGCGAAGAGACCCAGTACTTC
abundance: NA; d_gene: NA; v_gene: TRBV7-9; j_gene: TRBJ2-1; CDR3aa: CASSLWTGNEQFF; CDR3nt: TGTGCCAGCAGCTTATGGACGGGGAATGAGCAGTTCTTC
abundance: NA; d_gene: NA; v_gene: TRBV5-1; j_gene: TRBJ1-2; CDR3aa: CASSLAGQGRGYTF; CDR3nt: TGCGCCAGCAGCTTGGCCGGGCAGGGCCGGGGCTACACCTTC
abundance: NA; d_gene: NA; v_gene: TRBV6-5; j_gene: TRBJ2-2; CDR3aa: CASSPPGHRSSVLFF; CDR3nt: TGTGCCAGCAGTCCTCCGGGACACAGGAGTAGCGTGCTGTTTTTT
abundance: few; d_gene: TRBD2; v_gene: TRBV7-2; j_gene: TRBJ2-1; CDR3aa: CASSPGLAGASSYNEQFF; CDR3nt: TGTGCCAGCAGCCCGGGACTAGCGGGGGCCAGCTCCTACAATGAGCAGTTCTTC
abundance: few; d_gene: NA; v_gene: TRBV2; j_gene: TRBJ1-1; CDR3aa: CASIPLNTEAFF; CDR3nt: TGTGCCAGCATCCCCTTGAACACTGAAGCTTTCTTT
abundance: NA; d_gene: NA; v_gene: TRBV24-1; j_gene: TRBJ2-2; CDR3aa: CATSATGELFF; CDR3nt: TGTGCCACCAGTGCGACCGGGGAGCTGTTTTTT